This TCR beta chain was sequenced during a study of blood T cell repertoires in COVID-19. The wider study: Samples came from the United States, Italy and Spain, spanning acute and convalescent COVID-19. PBMCs, B-cell-depleted T cells, or T cells provided the cDNA or gDNA that made up the material.

Original methodology: Nucleated cell number was recorded as an estimate derived from reference gene primer amplification. Repertoires were generated with immunoSEQ multiplex PCR, while TCRdb's copy carries only in-frame clones and drops some. From that table come the V and J calls and clone size; the DNA was used to work out D and trimming. The data hold 85,000 to 100,000 clones, with about 86% observed a single time. The CDR3 runs to 19 residues. Germline loops: CDR1 MDHEN, CDR2 SYDVKM. V was pared by 1 base and J by 4 bases, with 15 bases of the junction left unmatched. The V and J genes are TRBV28 and TRBJ1-3, with 8 bases lining up with TRBD1. Material: peripheral blood. This sequence originates from a woman aged 60-75 years in a cohort sampled during active or convalescent COVID-19. CDR3 sequence reads: CASSLLGWANRGAGNTIYF. In DNA form, the CDR3 reads TGTGCCAGCAGTTTATTAGGGTGGGCCAACAGGGGGGCCGGAAACACCATATATTTT.